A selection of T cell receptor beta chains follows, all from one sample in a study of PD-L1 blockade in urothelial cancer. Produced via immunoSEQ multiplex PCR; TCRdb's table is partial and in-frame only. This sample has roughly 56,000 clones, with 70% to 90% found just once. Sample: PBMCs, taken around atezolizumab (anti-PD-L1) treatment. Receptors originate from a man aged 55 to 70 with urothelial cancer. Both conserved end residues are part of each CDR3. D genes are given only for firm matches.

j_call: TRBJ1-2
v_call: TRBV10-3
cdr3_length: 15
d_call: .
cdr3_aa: CAISELLEGLYGYTF

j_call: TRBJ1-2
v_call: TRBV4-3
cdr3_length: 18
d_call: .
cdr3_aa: CASSQDPAGSIFNYGYTF

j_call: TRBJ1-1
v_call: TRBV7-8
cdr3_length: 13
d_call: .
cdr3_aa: CASSLDRNTEAFF

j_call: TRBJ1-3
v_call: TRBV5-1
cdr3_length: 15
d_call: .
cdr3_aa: CASSLDPGAGNTIYF

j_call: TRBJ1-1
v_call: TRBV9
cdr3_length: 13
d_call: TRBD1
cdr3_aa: CASSGTGVGEAFF

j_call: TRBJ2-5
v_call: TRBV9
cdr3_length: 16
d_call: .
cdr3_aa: CASSVAILADKETQYF

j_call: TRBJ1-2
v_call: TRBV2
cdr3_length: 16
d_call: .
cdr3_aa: CASSLLTGRLNYGYTF

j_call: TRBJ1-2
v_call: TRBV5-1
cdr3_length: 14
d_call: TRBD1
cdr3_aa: CASSLVGTGGVYTF

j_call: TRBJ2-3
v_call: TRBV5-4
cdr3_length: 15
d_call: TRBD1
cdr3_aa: CASSSRDSRTDTQYF

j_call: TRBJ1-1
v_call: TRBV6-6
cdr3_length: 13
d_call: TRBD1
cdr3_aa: CASIGQGDTEAFF

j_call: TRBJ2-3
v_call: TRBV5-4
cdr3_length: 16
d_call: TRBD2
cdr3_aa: CASSLAVRGETDTQYF

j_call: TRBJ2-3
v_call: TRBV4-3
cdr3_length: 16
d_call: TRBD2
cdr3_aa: CASSQDGTSGADTQYF

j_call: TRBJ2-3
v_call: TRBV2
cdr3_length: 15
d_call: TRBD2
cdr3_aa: CASGPGTSGGGTQYF

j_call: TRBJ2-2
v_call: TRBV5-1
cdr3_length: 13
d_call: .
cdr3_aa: CASGQGNTGELFF

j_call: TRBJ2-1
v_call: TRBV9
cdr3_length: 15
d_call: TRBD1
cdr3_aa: CASSEQDRGLSEQFF

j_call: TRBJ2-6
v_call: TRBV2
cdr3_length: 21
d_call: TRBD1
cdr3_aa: CASSEFRPDRVFGSGANVLTF

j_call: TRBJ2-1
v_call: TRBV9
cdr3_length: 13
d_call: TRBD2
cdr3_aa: CANRRGTYNEQFF

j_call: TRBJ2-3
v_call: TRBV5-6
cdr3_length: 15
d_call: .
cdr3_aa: CASSWRDLGTDTQYF

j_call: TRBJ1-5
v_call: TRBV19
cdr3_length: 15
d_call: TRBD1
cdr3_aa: CASSPRGHSNQPQHF

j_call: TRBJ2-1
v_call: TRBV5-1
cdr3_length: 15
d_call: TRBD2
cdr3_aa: CASSLSSGRTDEQFF

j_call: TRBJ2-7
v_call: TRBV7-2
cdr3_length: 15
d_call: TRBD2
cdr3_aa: CASSLVLAGDYEQYF

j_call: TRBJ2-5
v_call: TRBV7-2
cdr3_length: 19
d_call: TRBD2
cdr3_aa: CASSSQGPSGRRYQETQYF

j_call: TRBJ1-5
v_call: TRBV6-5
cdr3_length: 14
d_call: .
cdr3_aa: CASSATDSNQPQHF

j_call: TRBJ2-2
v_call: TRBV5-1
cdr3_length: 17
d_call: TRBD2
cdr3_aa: CASSLWGLAGGAGELFF

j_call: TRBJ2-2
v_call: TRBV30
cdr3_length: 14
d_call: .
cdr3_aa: CAWSLDRNNGELFF

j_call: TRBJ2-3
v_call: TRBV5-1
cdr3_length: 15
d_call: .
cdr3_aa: CASSFGGYSTDTQYF

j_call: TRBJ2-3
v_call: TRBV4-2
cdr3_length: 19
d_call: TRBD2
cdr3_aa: CASSQEIRPSGVGTDTQYF

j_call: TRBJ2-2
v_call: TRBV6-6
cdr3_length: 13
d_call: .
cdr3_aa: CASSPLGAGELFF

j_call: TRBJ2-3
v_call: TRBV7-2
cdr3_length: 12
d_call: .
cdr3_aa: CASSPSTDTQYF

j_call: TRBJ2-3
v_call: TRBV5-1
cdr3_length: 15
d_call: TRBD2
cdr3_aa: CASSSSGGAADTQYF

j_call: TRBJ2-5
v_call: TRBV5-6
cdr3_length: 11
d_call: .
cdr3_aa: CASSSQWEQYF

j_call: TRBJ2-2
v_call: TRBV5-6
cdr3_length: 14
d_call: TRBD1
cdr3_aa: CASSLTGVTGELFF

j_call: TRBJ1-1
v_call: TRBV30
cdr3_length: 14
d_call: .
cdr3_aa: CAWSLGGVFTEAFF

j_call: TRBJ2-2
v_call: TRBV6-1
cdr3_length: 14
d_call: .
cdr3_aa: CASSEIRGTGELFF

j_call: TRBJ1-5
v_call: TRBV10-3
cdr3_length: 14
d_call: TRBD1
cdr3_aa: CATEETGQGQPQHF

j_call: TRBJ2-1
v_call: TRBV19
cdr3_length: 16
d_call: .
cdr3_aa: CASSKTRVTRQDEQFF

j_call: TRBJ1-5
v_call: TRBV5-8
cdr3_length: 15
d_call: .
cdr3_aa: CASSLRLVRNQPQHF

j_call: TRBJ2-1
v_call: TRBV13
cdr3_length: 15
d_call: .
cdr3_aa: CASSPGPSVYNEQFF

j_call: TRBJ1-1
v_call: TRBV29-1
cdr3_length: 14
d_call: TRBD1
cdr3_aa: CSVAVQGLNTEAFF

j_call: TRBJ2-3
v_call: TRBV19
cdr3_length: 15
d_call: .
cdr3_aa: CASSIQAKSTDTQYF

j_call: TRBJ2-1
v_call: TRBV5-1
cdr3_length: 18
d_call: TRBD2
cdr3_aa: CASSFGLALSSSYNEQFF

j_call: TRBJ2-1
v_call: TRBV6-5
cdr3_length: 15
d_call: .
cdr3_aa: CASSYEGGRYNEQFF

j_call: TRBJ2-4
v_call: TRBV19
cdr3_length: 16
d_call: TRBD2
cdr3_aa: CASIGTSGIAKNIQYF

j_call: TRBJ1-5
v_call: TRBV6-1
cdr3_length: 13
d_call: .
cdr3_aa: CATLARSNQPQHF

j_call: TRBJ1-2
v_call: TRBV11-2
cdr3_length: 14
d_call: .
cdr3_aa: CASSLDPLGRSYTF

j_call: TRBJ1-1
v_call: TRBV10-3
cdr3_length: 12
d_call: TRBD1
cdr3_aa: CAIRDRATEAFF

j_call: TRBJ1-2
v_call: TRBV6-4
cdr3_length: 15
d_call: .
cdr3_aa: CASKRSAETNYGYTF